The sample holds many counts of the clone carrying this T cell receptor (beta chain). Its matching antigen is unknown. At one of its ends the junction is not consistent with the germline gene, which may arise from a read error. Germline-derived CDR1 and CDR2 are SEHNR and FQNEAQ (reference sequence). This CDR3 is 14 amino acids long. This specimen comes from a study of T cell repertoires in cytomegalovirus infection. Looking at the study overall: Use of recently identified HLA-C-restricted and well-studied HLA-B-restricted CMV epitopes was part of the study. Broader study findings: CMV-specific TCR beta clonotypes restricted by HLA-C were the ones dominating the ex vivo response.

TCRdb processed the reads anew with MiXCR; each CDR3 protein has one entry. The repertoire has about 900,000 distinct CDR3 sequences, around 30% of them found once; the top ten carry around 15%. The receptor comes from a human donor in good health (CMV status not recorded). Some clones in this sample may be carry-over from other donors' samples. Sequencing was performed on cultured CD8+ T cells from PBMCs, taken from culture after CMV antigen stimulation. The rearrangement joins TRBV7-9 to TRBJ2-3, with 10 bases matching TRBD2. This CDR3 reads CASSIAGGSETQYF. Written as DNA, the CDR3 is TGTGCCAGCAGCATAGCGGGGGGATCAGAAACGCAGTATTTT.